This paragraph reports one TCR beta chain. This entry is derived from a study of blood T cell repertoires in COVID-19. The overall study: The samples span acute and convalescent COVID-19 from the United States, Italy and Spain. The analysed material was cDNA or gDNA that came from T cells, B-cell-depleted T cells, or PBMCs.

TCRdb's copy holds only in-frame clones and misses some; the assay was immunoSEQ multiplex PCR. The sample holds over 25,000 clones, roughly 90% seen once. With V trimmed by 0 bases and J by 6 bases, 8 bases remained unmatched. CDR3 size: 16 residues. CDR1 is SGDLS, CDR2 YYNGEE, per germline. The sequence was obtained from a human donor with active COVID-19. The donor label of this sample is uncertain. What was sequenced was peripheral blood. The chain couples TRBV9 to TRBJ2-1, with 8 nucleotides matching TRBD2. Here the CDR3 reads CASSVERAGGANEQFF. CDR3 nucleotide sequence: TGTGCCAGCAGCGTAGAACGGGCGGGAGGAGCCAATGAGCAGTTCTTC.